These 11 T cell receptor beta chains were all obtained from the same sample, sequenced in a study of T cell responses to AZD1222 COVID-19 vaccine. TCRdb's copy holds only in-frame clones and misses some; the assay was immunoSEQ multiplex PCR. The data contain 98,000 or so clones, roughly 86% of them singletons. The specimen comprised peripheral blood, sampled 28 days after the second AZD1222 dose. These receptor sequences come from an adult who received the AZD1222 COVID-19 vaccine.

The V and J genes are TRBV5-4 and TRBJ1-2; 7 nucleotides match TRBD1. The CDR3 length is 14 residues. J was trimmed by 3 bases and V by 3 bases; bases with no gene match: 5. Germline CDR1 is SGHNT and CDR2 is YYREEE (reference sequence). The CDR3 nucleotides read TGTGCCAGCAGCTCAGCTGGACAGGACTATGGCTACACCTTC. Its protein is CASSSAGQDYGYTF.

CDR3: CASGQSNYGYTF. The CDR3 bases are TGTGCCAGCGGACAGTCTAACTATGGCTACACCTTC. The chain joins TRBV12-3 or TRBV12-4 to TRBJ1-2; tentative D call: TRBD1 (6 bases). V was trimmed by 8 bases and J by 0 bases, leaving 7 bases between them. The CDR3 covers 12 residues.

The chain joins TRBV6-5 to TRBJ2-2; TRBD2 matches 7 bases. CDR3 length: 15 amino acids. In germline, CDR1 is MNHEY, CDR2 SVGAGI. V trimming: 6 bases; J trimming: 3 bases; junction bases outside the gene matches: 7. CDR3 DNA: TGTGCCAGCAGACTCAGCGGGATCCACACCGGGGAGCTGTTTTTT. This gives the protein CASRLSGIHTGELFF.

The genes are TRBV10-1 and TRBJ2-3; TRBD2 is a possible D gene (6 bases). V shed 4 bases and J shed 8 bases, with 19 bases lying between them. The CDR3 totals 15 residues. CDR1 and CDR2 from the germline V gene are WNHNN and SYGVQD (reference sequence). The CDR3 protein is CASSVAGPLAITQYF. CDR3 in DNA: TGCGCCAGCAGTGTGGCAGGACCTCTAGCGATTACGCAGTATTTT.

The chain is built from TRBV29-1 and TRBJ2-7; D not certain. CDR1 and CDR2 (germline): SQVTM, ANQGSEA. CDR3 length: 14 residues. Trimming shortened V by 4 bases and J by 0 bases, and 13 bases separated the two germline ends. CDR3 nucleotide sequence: TGCAGCGTTGGAGTACCTCCCGGCTCCTACGAGCAGTACTTC. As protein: CSVGVPPGSYEQYF.

The CDR3, as DNA: TGTGCCAGCAGTTCTCAGACTAGTAGGAATGAGCAGTTCTTC. Its translation is CASSSQTSRNEQFF. This chain links TRBV27 with TRBJ2-1; possibly TRBD2 for D (6 bases). The CDR3 sequence is 14 residues long. V dropped 4 bases and J dropped 7 bases, with 14 bases sitting between them. CDR1 and CDR2 (germline): MNHEY, SMNVEV (reference sequence).

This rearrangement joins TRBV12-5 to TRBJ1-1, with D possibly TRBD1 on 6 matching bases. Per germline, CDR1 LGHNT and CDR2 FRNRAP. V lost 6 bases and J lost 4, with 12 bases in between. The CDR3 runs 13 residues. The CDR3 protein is CASGQQGGTEAFF. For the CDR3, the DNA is TGTGCTAGTGGCCAACAGGGTGGCACTGAAGCTTTCTTT.

This CDR3 reads CASSQEVEGQFF. DNA for the CDR3: TGTGCCAGCAGCCAAGAAGTAGAAGGGCAGTTCTTC. This rearrangement joins TRBV3-1 (or the pseudogene TRBV3-2) to TRBJ2-1; D remains ambiguous. Germline lookup yields CDR1 LGHDT and CDR2 YNNKEL (reference sequence). The CDR3 consists of 12 residues. The V end lost 0 bases, the J end lost 12 bases, and 9 bases lay between the germline ends.

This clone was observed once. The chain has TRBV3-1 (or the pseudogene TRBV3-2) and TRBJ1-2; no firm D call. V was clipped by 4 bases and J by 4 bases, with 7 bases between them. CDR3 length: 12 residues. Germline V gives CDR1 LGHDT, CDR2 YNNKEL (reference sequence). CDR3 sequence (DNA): TGTGCCAGCAGCCCCGCCAGCTATGGCTACACCTTC. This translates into CASSPASYGYTF.

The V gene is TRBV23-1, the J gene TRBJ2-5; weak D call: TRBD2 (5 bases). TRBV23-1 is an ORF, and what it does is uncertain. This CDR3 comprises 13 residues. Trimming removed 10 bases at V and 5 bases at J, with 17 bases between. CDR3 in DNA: TGCGCCACCGCTTGGGGAGCGGAGGAGACCCAGTACTTC. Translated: CATAWGAEETQYF.

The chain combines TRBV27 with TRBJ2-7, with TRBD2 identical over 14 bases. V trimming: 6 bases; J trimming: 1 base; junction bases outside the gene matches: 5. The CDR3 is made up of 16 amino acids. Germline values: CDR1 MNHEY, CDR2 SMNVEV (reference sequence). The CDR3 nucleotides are TGTGCCAGCAGACGGACTAGCGGGAGGATTTCCTACGAGCAGTACTTC. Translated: CASRRTSGRISYEQYF.